The 9 T cell receptor beta chains below come from one sample, sequenced in a study of naive and memory T cell subsets. The beta constant-region primer was an equimolar mix of two oligonucleotides covering TRBC1 and TRBC2. Ligated cDNA was amplified by four rounds of PCR with nested alpha and beta constant-region primers and SP2. TCRdb reanalysed the UMI-ligation and nested PCR reads using MiXCR and keeps one entry per CDR3 protein. This sample has over 100,000 distinct CDR3 sequences, with 36% found just once. The material sequenced was central memory CD4+ T cells from blood. These receptors originate from a human donor in good health.

The chain carries TRBV18 and TRBJ2-1; the match to TRBD1 covers 7 bases. The CDR3 spans 16 residues. Germline V CDR1 and CDR2: KGHSH, LQKENI. V gave up 6 bases and J gave up 4 bases; unmatched junction bases: 12. DNA of the CDR3: TGTGCCAGCTCCCCCCTCGGACAGGCGATGTACAATGAGCAGTTCTTC. It encodes CASSPLGQAMYNEQFF.

This chain connects TRBV27 to TRBJ2-2; D may correspond to TRBD1 or TRBD2 (5 bases each). Germline-derived CDR1 and CDR2 are MNHEY and SMNVEV (reference sequence). CDR3 length: 14 residues. V was trimmed by 6 bases and J by 4 bases, leaving 12 bases between them. The CDR3 loop is CASSRGVGTGELFF. The CDR3 region has the DNA TGTGCCAGCAGCAGAGGGGTGGGCACCGGGGAGCTGTTTTTT.

This clonotype was detected only a few times. One junction end disagrees with the germline gene, perhaps due to a read error. The chain couples TRBV7-7 to TRBJ2-5; D ambiguous. The CDR3 loop spans 13 amino acids. CDR1 and CDR2 (germline): SSHAT, FNYEAQ (reference sequence). The CDR3 reads CASSSSGVETQYF. CDR3 nucleotide sequence: TGTGCTAGCAGCTCCTCTGGGGTTGAGACCCAGTACTTC.

This clonotype is judged medium-sized. The chain couples TRBV3-1 to TRBJ2-1; the match to TRBD2 covers 13 bases. The CDR3 is 15 residues long. V lost 4 bases, J lost 6 bases, and 3 bases stayed unmatched. Germline-derived CDR1 and CDR2 are LGHDT and YNNKEL (reference sequence). In nucleotides, the CDR3 is TGTGCCAGCAGCCCGGGACTAGCGGGAACCAATGAGCAGTTCTTC. Translation gives CASSPGLAGTNEQFF.

This chain connects TRBV12-3 or TRBV12-4 to TRBJ2-1; 12 nucleotides line up with TRBD1. Germline trimming cut 6 bases from V and 8 bases from J; bases unmatched to any gene: 8. The CDR3 loop spans 15 amino acids. The CDR3 here is CASSRGQGARDEQFF. Here the CDR3 DNA reads TGTGCCAGCAGCCGGGGACAGGGGGCGCGGGATGAGCAGTTCTTC.

This clonotype showed up many times. The chain couples TRBV18 to TRBJ1-3, with TRBD1 matching over 7 bases. The CDR3 spans 17 residues. The germline V gene encodes CDR1 KGHSH and CDR2 LQKENI. The V segment lost 3 bases and the J segment 0 bases; nucleotides outside the gene matches: 8. CDR3 amino acids: CASSPFAGQNSGNTIYF. In DNA form, the CDR3 reads TGTGCCAGCTCACCCTTTGCGGGACAGAACTCTGGAAACACCATATATTTT.

J is TRBJ2-7 and V is TRBV6-5; D gene ambiguous. There are 15 residues in the CDR3. Deletions cut 5 bases from V and 6 bases from J, with 20 bases between. CDR1 and CDR2 from the germline V gene are MNHEY and SVGAGI. The CDR3 loop is CASSASPSSRPEQYF. Written as DNA, the CDR3 is TGTGCCAGCAGTGCGTCACCATCCTCCCGGCCCGAGCAGTACTTC.

The chain joins TRBV10-3 to TRBJ2-5, with 9 bases fitting TRBD2. Germline V gene sequence: CDR1 ENHRY, CDR2 SYGVKD. The V segment lost 10 bases and the J segment 1 base; nucleotides outside the gene matches: 7. CDR3 length equals 14 residues. CDR3 DNA sequence: TGTGCCACGCGGGGGGGACCGACCCAAGAGACCCAGTACTTC. It yields the protein CATRGGPTQETQYF.

The chain has TRBV11-2 and TRBJ2-3; D may be TRBD2 (5 bases). CDR1 is SGHAT and CDR2 is FQNNGV in the germline V gene. Trimming stripped 1 base from V and 0 bases from J, with 11 bases between. This CDR3 comprises 16 residues. CDR3 in DNA: TGTGCCAGCAGCTTAGTTGGCGGAGGCAGCACAGATACGCAGTATTTT. Its protein product is CASSLVGGGSTDTQYF.